These T cell receptor beta chains were read from a single sample in a study of early T cells in non-severe SARS-CoV-2 infection. One entry per CDR3 protein results from TCRdb running MiXCR on the 5' RACE reads. The sample has tens of thousands of distinct CDR3 sequences; approximately 10% are singletons. The specimen was whole blood. The receptors here all came from an adult who was a healthcare worker with PCR-confirmed SARS-CoV-2 infection or an uninfected control (not recorded which). Both conserved end residues are part of each CDR3. The D gene is left open where the match is weak. Clone size is stated in some rows and not others, as once, few, many or a class when expanded.

d_call	v_call	clone_size	j_call	cdr3_aa	cdr3_nt
TRBD2	TRBV28	NA	TRBJ2-7	CASRHKGGPSYEQYF	TGTGCCAGCAGGCACAAGGGAGGGCCCTCCTACGAGCAGTACTTC
NA	TRBV6-1	NA	TRBJ2-3	CASSEGRGDTDTQYF	TGTGCCAGCAGTGAAGGGCGGGGAGACACAGATACGCAGTATTTT
NA	TRBV28	many	TRBJ2-7	CASSSGVAYEQYF	TGTGCCAGCAGTTCCGGGGTTGCCTACGAGCAGTACTTC
TRBD1	TRBV25-1	NA	TRBJ1-2	CASSGGRGLGYTF	TGTGCCAGCAGTGGGGGCAGGGGGCTTGGCTACACCTTC
NA	TRBV28	many	TRBJ2-5	CASSLRKATDQETQYF	TGTGCCAGCAGTTTAAGGAAGGCGACAGACCAAGAGACCCAGTACTTC
TRBD2	TRBV10-2	few	TRBJ2-5	CASRLAGKETQYF	TGCGCCAGCAGATTAGCGGGGAAAGAGACCCAGTACTTC
NA	TRBV15	NA	TRBJ2-6	CATSRDLQGISGANVLTF	TGTGCCACCAGCAGAGATTTACAGGGAATCTCTGGGGCCAACGTCCTGACTTTC
NA	TRBV10-3	NA	TRBJ2-7	CAIGPGTYYEQYF	TGTGCCATCGGCCCCGGTACCTACTACGAGCAGTACTTC
NA	TRBV4-3	few	TRBJ2-5	CASSHVLGSQETQYF	TGCGCCAGCAGCCACGTTTTGGGCTCGCAAGAGACCCAGTACTTC
NA	TRBV6-6	NA	TRBJ2-5	CASSRPSETQYF	TGTGCCAGCAGTCGACCCTCGGAGACCCAGTACTTC
TRBD1	TRBV4-3	NA	TRBJ2-3	CASSYRQGTTDTQYF	TGCGCCAGCAGCTACAGACAGGGGACCACAGATACGCAGTATTTT
TRBD2	TRBV5-1	NA	TRBJ2-5	CASSYGLAGIPRGETQYF	TGCGCCAGCAGCTACGGACTAGCGGGAATTCCCCGCGGAGAGACCCAGTACTTC
NA	TRBV6-1	NA	TRBJ2-3	CASSERKRFGISDTQYF	TGTGCCAGCAGTGAAAGGAAAAGGTTCGGGATATCAGATACGCAGTATTTT
NA	TRBV20-1	many	TRBJ1-5	CSAREPSRQPQHF	TGCAGTGCTAGAGAACCCTCCCGCCAGCCCCAGCATTTT
NA	TRBV2	once	TRBJ2-7	CASSFTDGTEFYEQYF	TGTGCCAGCAGTTTTACGGACGGCACCGAATTTTACGAGCAGTACTTC
NA	TRBV6-1	few	TRBJ1-5	CASSEALRGSQPQHF	TGTGCCAGCAGTGAAGCGCTTCGGGGGAGTCAGCCCCAGCATTTT
NA	TRBV3-1	many	TRBJ1-2	CASSQGDHIYGYTF	TGTGCCAGCAGCCAAGGAGACCATATCTATGGCTACACCTTC